The source of this T cell receptor beta chain is a study of T cell clonality in common variable immunodeficiency. Findings and limits, study-wide: CVID subjects showed higher TCRbeta clonality than healthy controls. Fewer deletions and N-nucleotide insertions were reportedly seen in common variable immunodeficiency TCR beta sequences.

This clone showed up just a few times. Its antigen is still unknown. The CDR3 extends 3 residues past the end of the read, so its final part is completed from the germline J gene. Data came from immunoSEQ multiplex PCR; TCRdb stores just in-frame clones and leaves some out. Recorded here are under 35,000 clones, with no singletons, and the ten leading clones hold 4.5% to 6%. CDR1 is SGHTA, CDR2 FQGNSA, per germline. CDR3 length equals 13 residues. Trimming stripped 3 bases from V and 3 bases from J, with 8 bases between. The specimen sequenced was peripheral blood mononuclear cells. V gene TRBV7-2 combines with J gene TRBJ1-2, with no clear D. This TCR derives from a human donor with common variable immunodeficiency. CDR3 protein: CASSFQTDYGYTF. CDR3 DNA (partial): TGTGCCAGCAGCTTCCAGACTGACTATGGC.